Following are 11 T cell receptor beta chains from one sample sequenced in a study of shared clonotypes between healthy human individuals. Sequencing used immunoSEQ multiplex PCR; TCRdb keeps in-frame clones, though not all of them. The sample contains approximately 2.5 million clones, 93% of which appear only once. Material for sequencing was naive CD4+ T cells from PBMCs. The subset denotes: CD45RA+ positively selected. The receptors shown here come from a man aged 18 to 35 in good health. Some clones in this sample may be carry-over from other donors' samples.

The J gene is TRBJ2-2, the V gene TRBV7-9, with D possibly matching TRBD2 (6 bases). This CDR3 spans 14 amino acids. Deletions cut 3 bases from V and 7 bases from J, with 12 bases between. Germline V gene data show CDR1 as SEHNR and CDR2 as FQNEAQ (reference sequence). The CDR3 coding sequence is TGTGCCAGCAGCTTCGGCAGGGAGGACGGGGAGCTGTTTTTT. Amino acids: CASSFGREDGELFF.

V and J are TRBV14 and TRBJ1-1; no reliable D call. This CDR3 has 16 amino acids. Germline assignment: CDR1 SGHDN and CDR2 FVKESK. Trimming shortened V by 2 bases and J by 2 bases, and 15 bases separated the two germline ends. In DNA, the CDR3 is TGTGCCAGCAGCCAAAGGTGGATGTGGGGAAACACTGAAGCTTTCTTT. As protein: CASSQRWMWGNTEAFF.

The genes are TRBV18 and TRBJ2-7, with a possible D match to TRBD1 (6 bases). Germline CDR1 is KGHSH and CDR2 is LQKENI. V shed 6 bases and J shed 2 bases, with 17 bases lying between them. This CDR3 is 15 amino acids long. CDR3 in DNA: TGTGCCAGCTCGCCTGCCGGGACAAAGACCTACGAGCAGTACTTC. This encodes CASSPAGTKTYEQYF.

The chain links TRBV4-2 to TRBJ2-2; tentatively, D is TRBD1 or TRBD2 (5 bases each). Germline assignment: CDR1 LGHNA and CDR2 YNFKEQ. CDR3 length: 17 residues. V lost 1 base and J 4 bases, leaving 16 bases between the germline ends. CDR3 bases: TGTGCCAGCAGCCAAGGATCAGACTACAGGAGCACCGGGGAGCTGTTTTTT. Amino acid sequence: CASSQGSDYRSTGELFF.

This chain uses TRBV4-1 with TRBJ2-5; the D gene is possibly TRBD2 (6 bases). CDR1 is MGHRA and CDR2 is YSYEKL in the germline V gene. This CDR3 is built from 12 residues. With 3 bases removed from V and 11 bases from J, the gap between germline ends came to 13 bases. CDR3 in DNA: TGCGCCAGCAGCCAGGGGACTGAGGAGCAGTACTTC. Encoded protein: CASSQGTEEQYF.

This clone was recorded a few times. The genes are TRBV5-1 and TRBJ2-1; TRBD2 is a possible D gene (6 bases). The germline V gene encodes CDR1 SGHRS and CDR2 YFSETQ. Trimming stripped 5 bases from V and 3 bases from J, with 15 bases between. The CDR3 has 15 residues. The CDR3: CASSSGTENYNEQFF. The CDR3 bases are TGCGCCAGCAGTTCCGGGACTGAGAACTACAATGAGCAGTTCTTC.

V and J are TRBV11-2 and TRBJ2-4; TRBD2 might be the D (6 bases). V gave up 0 bases and J gave up 6 bases, with 18 bases separating them. CDR3 length equals 17 residues. From germline, CDR1 is SGHAT and CDR2 FQNNGV. CDR3 coding DNA: TGTGCCAGCAGCTTAGATCTTTTTCTCCGGGGGAGAAACATTCAGTACTTC. This codes for CASSLDLFLRGRNIQYF.

V usage is TRBV6-5 and J usage is TRBJ2-2; a weak D match, TRBD2 (5 bases). Trimming removed 2 bases from V and 6 bases from J, with 10 bases in between. The germline V gene has CDR1 MNHEY and CDR2 SVGAGI. This CDR3 contains 14 residues. CDR3 loop: CASSYIRGPGELFF. The CDR3, as DNA: TGTGCCAGCAGTTACATCCGGGGTCCCGGGGAGCTGTTTTTT.

The rearrangement joins TRBV7-2 to TRBJ2-7; the match to TRBD2 covers 9 bases. The CDR3 runs to 13 residues. Germline CDR1 reads SGHTA; CDR2 reads FQGNSA. J gave up 7 bases and V 5 bases, and 6 bases lay outside the gene matches. DNA for the CDR3: TGTGCCAGCAGCACATCTAGCGGGATTGAGCAGTACTTC. As protein: CASSTSSGIEQYF.

The gene calls are TRBV9 and TRBJ2-4, with D possibly matching TRBD1 (5 bases). Deletions cut 4 bases from V and 1 base from J, with 12 bases between. The CDR3 has 15 residues. CDR1 and CDR2 from the germline V gene are SGDLS and YYNGEE. The CDR3 bases are TGTGCCAGCAGCCCGCAGGGCGTGGCCAAAAACATTCAGTACTTC. It yields the protein CASSPQGVAKNIQYF.

This clone was observed a handful of times. This chain joins TRBV19 and TRBJ2-7; no clear D. With 6 bases removed from V and 0 bases from J, the gap between germline ends came to 12 bases. The germline V gene has CDR1 LNHDA and CDR2 SQIVND (reference sequence). The CDR3 has 14 residues. The CDR3 bases are TGTGCCAGTAGGGCAACCCCAGACTCCTACGAGCAGTACTTC. Its translation: CASRATPDSYEQYF.